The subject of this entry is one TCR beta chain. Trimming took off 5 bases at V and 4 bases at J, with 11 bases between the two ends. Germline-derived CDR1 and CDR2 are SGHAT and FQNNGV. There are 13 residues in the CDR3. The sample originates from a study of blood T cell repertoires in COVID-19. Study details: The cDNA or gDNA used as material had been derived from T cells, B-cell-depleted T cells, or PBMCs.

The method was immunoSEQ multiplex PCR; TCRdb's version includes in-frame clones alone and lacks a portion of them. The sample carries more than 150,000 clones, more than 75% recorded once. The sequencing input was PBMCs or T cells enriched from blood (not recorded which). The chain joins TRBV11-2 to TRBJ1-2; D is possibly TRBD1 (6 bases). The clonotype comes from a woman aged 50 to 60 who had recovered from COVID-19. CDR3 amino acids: CASSRTGPYGYTF. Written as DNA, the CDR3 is TGTGCCAGCAGCCGAACAGGGCCCTATGGCTACACCTTC.